This entry lists 23 T cell receptor beta chains sequenced from one sample in a study of memory CD4+ T cells and cytomegalovirus serostatus. Single viable CD3+CD4+CD8-CD45RO+ cells were sorted as the memory CD4+ T cells. Assay: immunoSEQ multiplex PCR; the TCRdb copy retains only in-frame clones and omits some. The sample holds around 60,000 clones, 75% to 90% seen once. The material sequenced was memory CD4+ T cells from blood. The receptors were sampled from an adult in good health and CMV-seronegative.

This chain links TRBV18 with TRBJ2-1; 10 bases map to TRBD2. Germline-derived CDR1 and CDR2 are KGHSH and LQKENI. The CDR3 is 15 residues long. J lost 4 bases, V lost 5 bases, and 5 bases had no gene match. The CDR3 region is CASSLRTSGYNEQFF. CDR3 DNA: TGTGCCAGCTCATTGCGGACTAGCGGATACAATGAGCAGTTCTTC.

The chain carries TRBV19 and TRBJ1-5, with 9 bases aligning to TRBD1. The CDR3 loop spans 15 amino acids. Trimming removed 7 bases from V and 4 bases from J; junction bases left unmatched: 8. Germline CDR1 LNHDA, CDR2 SQIVND (reference sequence). CDR3 DNA sequence: TGTGCCAGTACCACCGGGACAGGGCTAAATCAGCCCCAGCATTTT. This codes for CASTTGTGLNQPQHF.

J is TRBJ2-6 and V is TRBV6-4, with D unclear. Germline-derived CDR1 and CDR2 are MRHNA and SNTAGT. The CDR3 covers 15 residues. The V and J ends lost 6 bases and 0 bases respectively, with 9 bases between them. Here the CDR3 reads CASSKTGSGANVLTF. As DNA, the CDR3 is TGTGCCAGCAGCAAGACCGGCTCTGGGGCCAACGTCCTGACTTTC.

The chain combines TRBV7-9 with TRBJ1-1; possibly TRBD1 for D (6 bases). The ends were cut back, 7 bases at V and 4 bases at J, with 16 bases in the middle. Germline CDR1 is SEHNR and CDR2 is FQNEAQ (reference sequence). The CDR3 is 14 residues long. Written as DNA, the CDR3 is TGTGCCAGCACCCTGGGGGGGGCAGGCACTGAAGCTTTCTTT. This translates into CASTLGGAGTEAFF. The variable domain in full, completed from reference TRBV7-9 and TRBJ1-1, reads DTGVSQNPRHKITKRGQNVTFRCDPISEHNRLYWYRQTLGQGPEFLTYFQNEAQLEKSRLLSDRFSAERPKGSFSTLEIQRTEQGDSAMYLCASTLGGAGTEAFFGQGTRLTVV.

This rearrangement joins TRBV5-1 to TRBJ2-5; possible D gene TRBD1, 6 bases. Germline CDR1 is SGHRS and CDR2 is YFSETQ. Between the trimmed V and J ends, which lost 3 bases and 1 base, there was a span of 13 bases. This CDR3 is 15 amino acids long. The CDR3 DNA follows: TGCGCCAGCAGCTGGGGACAAGCACCCCAAGAGACCCAGTACTTC. Amino acids: CASSWGQAPQETQYF.

J is TRBJ1-4 and V is TRBV6-5; the D is unclear. CDR1 is MNHEY, CDR2 SVGAGI, per germline. The CDR3 loop spans 15 amino acids. V lost 6 bases to trimming and J lost 8 bases, with 19 bases between them. The CDR3 sequence is CASRARREGPEKLFF. Written as DNA, the CDR3 is TGTGCCAGCAGGGCGCGGAGGGAAGGGCCAGAAAAACTGTTTTTT.

This sequence joins TRBV11-2 and TRBJ2-7, with D hard to call. Trimming left V 1 base short and J 12 bases short, with 13 bases between. The CDR3 is 12 amino acids. CDR1 SGHAT and CDR2 FQNNGV come from the germline V gene. The CDR3 is CASSLVAELGYF. CDR3 DNA sequence: TGTGCCAGCAGCTTAGTTGCGGAGCTGGGGTACTTC.

The CDR3 DNA follows: TGTGCCAGCAGTGATCGGCTAACTTATGGCTACACCTTC. Translation gives CASSDRLTYGYTF. The V and J genes are TRBV6-1 and TRBJ1-2; the D is unclear. Trimming removed 3 bases from V and 5 bases from J, with 10 bases in between. The V gene's germline CDR1 is MNHNS and CDR2 SASEGT. This CDR3 comprises 13 residues.

The chain joins TRBV5-5 to TRBJ2-7; TRBD1 aligns across 9 bases. The CDR3 has 15 amino acids. J was trimmed by 2 bases and V by 4 bases; bases with no gene match: 7. In germline, CDR1 is SGHKS, CDR2 YYEKEE (reference sequence). CDR3 in amino acids: CASSRDRGDTYEQYF. As DNA, the CDR3 is TGTGCCAGCAGCCGAGACAGGGGGGATACCTACGAGCAGTACTTC.

This clone was counted between two and nine times. This chain links TRBV27 with TRBJ1-5; D is undetermined. Germline assignment: CDR1 MNHEY and CDR2 SMNVEV (reference sequence). The V and J ends lost 5 bases and 6 bases respectively, with 11 bases between them. The CDR3 length is 13 residues. CDR3 DNA sequence: TGTGCCAGCAGTGAATCGAGGGTTCAGCCCCAGCATTTT. Translation gives CASSESRVQPQHF.

The CDR3 sequence is CASSLASFVGQGGMRIGELFF. CDR3 DNA sequence: TGCGCCAGCAGCTTAGCATCTTTCGTCGGGCAGGGGGGAATGAGGATCGGGGAGCTGTTTTTT. The V and J genes are TRBV5-1 and TRBJ2-2; perhaps TRBD1 as D (7 bases). Germline V gives CDR1 SGHRS, CDR2 YFSETQ. This CDR3 has 21 residues. V gave up 2 bases and J gave up 7 bases, with 33 bases separating them.

The chain recombines TRBV2 with TRBJ1-4, with D possibly TRBD1 on 5 matching bases. V lost 7 bases and J 7 bases, leaving 25 bases between the germline ends. Germline V lookup: CDR1 SNHLY, CDR2 FYNNEI. The CDR3 has 17 residues. The CDR3 loop reads CASTLGNRGFEGEKLFF. The CDR3 region has the DNA TGTGCCAGCACCCTCGGGAATAGGGGATTCGAGGGTGAAAAACTGTTTTTT.

J is TRBJ2-3 and V is TRBV11-3; 7 positions agree with TRBD1. This CDR3 has 14 amino acids. The germline V gene encodes CDR1 SGHNT and CDR2 YENEEA. V lost 4 bases, J lost 6 bases, and 7 bases stayed unmatched. CDR3 DNA: TGTGCCAGCAGCTCGACAGGGATAGGGGATACGCAGTATTTT. Translation: CASSSTGIGDTQYF. Combining the CDR3 with reference TRBV11-3 and TRBJ2-3 gives the whole variable domain EAGVVQSPRYKIIEKKQPVAFWCNPISGHNTLYWYLQNLGQGPELLIRYENEEAVDDSQLPKDRFSAERLKGVDSTLKIQPAELGDSAVYLCASSSTGIGDTQYFGPGTRLTVL.

V usage is TRBV18 and J usage is TRBJ1-6; D may be TRBD1 (5 bases). The V end lost 1 base, the J end lost 7 bases, and 8 bases lay between the germline ends. CDR3 length equals 14 residues. Per the germline V gene, CDR1 is KGHSH and CDR2 is LQKENI. The CDR3 nucleotides are TGTGCCAGCTCACCACGGGGGACCAATTCACCCCTCCACTTT. It specifies CASSPRGTNSPLHF.

About this clone itself: Since the CDR3 does not end with the conserved phenylalanine or tryptophan, this likely comes from a read error. This rearrangement joins TRBV6-1 to TRBJ1-2, with unresolved D. The germline gives CDR1 MNHNS, CDR2 SASEGT. The CDR3 totals 12 residues. The germline V and J ends were trimmed by 7 bases and 6 bases, with 12 bases remaining between them. This CDR3 reads CASIWPGDGYTS. For the CDR3, the DNA is TGTGCCAGCATTTGGCCCGGGGATGGCTACACCTCC.

V usage is TRBV28 and J usage is TRBJ2-7, with D uncertain. From germline, CDR1 is MDHEN and CDR2 SYDVKM. This CDR3 is 17 amino acids long. V dropped 3 bases and J dropped 0 bases, with 18 bases sitting between them. This CDR3 reads CASSFFYVGPNSYEQYF. The CDR3 DNA is TGTGCCAGCAGTTTTTTTTATGTAGGACCCAACTCCTACGAGCAGTACTTC. The full variable domain, its missing parts supplied by reference TRBV28 and TRBJ2-7, is DVKVTQSSRYLVKRTGEKVFLECVQDMDHENMFWYRQDPGLGLRLIYFSYDVKMKEKGDIPEGYSVSREKKERFSLILESASTNQTSMYLCASSFFYVGPNSYEQYFGPGTRLTVT.

The chain employs TRBV19 and TRBJ2-7; 9 nucleotides match TRBD1. The junction had 11 bases not matched to a gene; V was cut back by 5 bases and J by 0 bases. CDR3 size: 17 residues. Germline assignment: CDR1 LNHDA and CDR2 SQIVND (reference sequence). CDR3 residues: CASSPQQGAFSSYEQYF. DNA for the CDR3: TGTGCCAGTAGTCCGCAACAGGGGGCGTTCAGCTCCTACGAGCAGTACTTC.

The genes are TRBV18 and TRBJ1-6, with a tentative D call TRBD1 (5 bases). The CDR3 covers 16 residues. The ends were cut back, 8 bases at V and 4 bases at J, with 18 bases in the middle. Germline assignment: CDR1 KGHSH and CDR2 LQKENI. The CDR3 loop reads CASRPGGGNYNSPLHF. CDR3 sequence (DNA): TGTGCCAGCCGACCCGGCGGGGGAAATTATAATTCACCCCTCCACTTT.

DNA of the CDR3: TGTGCCAGCAGCCCCCTGGGACAGGGAAAGCTCGAGCAGTACTTC. Protein product: CASSPLGQGKLEQYF. The chain couples TRBV14 to TRBJ2-7; TRBD1 matches 9 bases. Germline CDR1 reads SGHDN; CDR2 reads FVKESK. This CDR3 has 15 amino acids. Losses at the gene ends were 4 bases for V and 6 bases for J; bases not matched to a gene: 10.

The CDR3 sequence: CASSLQWRETQYF. As DNA, the CDR3 is TGTGCCAGCAGCTTACAATGGCGGGAGACCCAGTACTTC. The chain couples TRBV7-2 to TRBJ2-5; no clear D. Germline CDR1 is SGHTA and CDR2 is FQGNSA. The CDR3 is 13 residues long. The V gene lost 2 bases and the J gene lost 5 bases, with 9 bases spanning the gap.

The chain has TRBV27 and TRBJ2-3, with D hard to call. V was trimmed by 3 bases and J by 6 bases, leaving 4 bases between them. There are 11 residues in the CDR3. Germline assignment: CDR1 MNHEY and CDR2 SMNVEV (reference sequence). CDR3 sequence: CASSFRDTQYF. The CDR3 DNA is TGTGCCAGCAGTTTCAGGGATACGCAGTATTTT.

The V call is TRBV18, the J call TRBJ1-4, with 10 bases aligning to TRBD1. The V and J ends lost 2 bases and 8 bases, in that order; junction bases with no gene match: 2. The germline CDR1 and CDR2 sequences are KGHSH and LQKENI. CDR3 length equals 14 residues. CDR3 in DNA: TGTGCCAGCTCACCAGGGACAGGGGCCGAAAAACTGTTTTTT. This encodes CASSPGTGAEKLFF. Looking up the rest from reference TRBV18 and TRBJ1-4 gives the full variable domain: NAGVMQNPRHLVRRRGQEARLRCSPMKGHSHVYWYRQLPEEGLKFMVYLQKENIIDESGMPKERFSAEFPKEGPSILRIQQVVRGDSAAYFCASSPGTGAEKLFFGSGTQLSVL.

There are a few counts of this clone. The V gene is TRBV10-1, the J gene TRBJ1-1; D is undetermined. V lost 0 bases to trimming and J lost 1 base, with 12 bases between them. The germline gives CDR1 WNHNN, CDR2 SYGVQD (reference sequence). The CDR3 is 16 amino acids. CDR3: CASSESRPNGNTEAFF. The CDR3, as DNA: TGCGCCAGCAGTGAGTCCAGGCCGAACGGGAACACTGAAGCTTTCTTT.